This TCR beta chain was observed in a study of blood T cell repertoires in COVID-19. Study overall: Sites across the United States, Italy and Spain contributed samples from acute and convalescent COVID-19.

Those enrolled, adults aged roughly 18 to 89 years, came from 20 to 25 US areas. The study counted Cohort 3 donors as recovered given two negative PCRs, clearance, or symptom resolution. This clone appeared once. Authors' processing steps: Counts of nucleated cells, estimated from reference gene primer amplification, were obtained. Generated by immunoSEQ multiplex PCR, the TCRdb table keeps only in-frame clones and is missing some. V and J calls plus clone size are reproduced from that table; the DNA served to infer D and trimming. The table records some 490,000 clones, roughly nine tenths of them present only once. V shed 5 bases and J shed 6 bases, with 19 bases lying between them. Germline V lookup: CDR1 MNHNY, CDR2 SVGAGI (reference sequence). CDR3 length: 15 amino acids.

What was sequenced was PBMCs or T cells enriched from blood (not recorded which). The source is a woman in her fifties or sixties who had recovered from COVID-19. This chain joins TRBV6-6 and TRBJ1-1; perhaps TRBD1 as D (6 bases). CDR3 sequence: CASSLGGHLDAEAFF. The CDR3 DNA follows: TGTGCCAGCAGTCTAGGGGGACACCTAGACGCTGAAGCTTTCTTT.